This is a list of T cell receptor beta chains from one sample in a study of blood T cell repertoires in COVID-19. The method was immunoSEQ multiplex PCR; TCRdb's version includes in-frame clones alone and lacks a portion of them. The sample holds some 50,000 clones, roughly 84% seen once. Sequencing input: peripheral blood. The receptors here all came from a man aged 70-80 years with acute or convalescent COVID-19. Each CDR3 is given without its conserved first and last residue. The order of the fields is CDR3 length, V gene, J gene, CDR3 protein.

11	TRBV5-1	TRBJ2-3	ASSLSAAGAKY
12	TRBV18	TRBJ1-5	ASSPDVGSAPQH
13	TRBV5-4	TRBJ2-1	ASSSAGEPYNEQF
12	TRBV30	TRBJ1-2	ACPKEGGLVGYT
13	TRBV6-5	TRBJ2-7	ASSHRTSGRYEQY
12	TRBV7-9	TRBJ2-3	ASSPGGLADTQY
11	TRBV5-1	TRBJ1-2	ASSGRGVDGYT
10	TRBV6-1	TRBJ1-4	ASSDPQKTVF
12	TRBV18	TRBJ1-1	ASSPPSNSPEAF
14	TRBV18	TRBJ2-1	ASSREGQVSPREQF
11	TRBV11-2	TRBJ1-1	ASRLTGDTEAF
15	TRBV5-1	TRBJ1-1	ASSTPAGGIMNTEAF
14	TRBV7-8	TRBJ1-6	ASSPQGGSYNSPLH
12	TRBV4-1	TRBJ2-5	ASSHDRGRETQY
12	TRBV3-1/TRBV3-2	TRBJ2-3	ASTLRELTDTQY
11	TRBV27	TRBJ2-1	ASSLSEGAWQF
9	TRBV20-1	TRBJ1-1	SSTDDTEAF
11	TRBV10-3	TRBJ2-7	AISELRDSEQY
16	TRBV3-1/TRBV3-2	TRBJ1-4	ASSQAPGTGGKGEKLF
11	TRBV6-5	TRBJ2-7	ASSSDNSYEQY
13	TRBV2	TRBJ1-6	ASRRTQGIGSPLH
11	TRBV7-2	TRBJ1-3	ASSRLSGNTIY
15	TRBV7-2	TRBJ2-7	ASSSAAPGQVRYEQY
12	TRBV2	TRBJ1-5	ASRTGYSNQPQH
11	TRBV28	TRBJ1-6	ASDSSYNSPLH
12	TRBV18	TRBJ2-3	ASVGQGNTDTQY
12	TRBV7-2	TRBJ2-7	ASSRGTSGYEQY
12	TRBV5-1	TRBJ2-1	ASSLGLNQREQF
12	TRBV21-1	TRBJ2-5	ANTHSASGETQY
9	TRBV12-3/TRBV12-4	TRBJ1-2	ASSQGSGYT
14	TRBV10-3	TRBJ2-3	AISEGFQGSTDTQY
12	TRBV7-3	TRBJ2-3	ASSLQHSTDTQY
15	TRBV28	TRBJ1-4	ASSSGTGLRGNEKLF
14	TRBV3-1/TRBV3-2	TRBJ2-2	ASSRTSGVRTGELF
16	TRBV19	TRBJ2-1	ASSISPEAMGPYNEQF
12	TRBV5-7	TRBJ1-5	ASSLGAGNQPQH
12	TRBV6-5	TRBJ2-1	ASSLAGSYNEQF
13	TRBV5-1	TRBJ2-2	ASSPGQGVVGELF
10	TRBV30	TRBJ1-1	AGTGANTEAF
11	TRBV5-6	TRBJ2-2	ASSLPGPGELF
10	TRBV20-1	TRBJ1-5	SASLQGLDQH
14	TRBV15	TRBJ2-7	ATSTPEGGIRGEQY
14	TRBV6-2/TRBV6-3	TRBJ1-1	ASSKNRGRGNTEAF
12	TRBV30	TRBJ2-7	AWSVDRGAYEQY
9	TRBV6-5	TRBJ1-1	ASSSGPEAF
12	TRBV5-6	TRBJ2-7	ASSLAYRLYEQY
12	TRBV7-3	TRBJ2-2	ASRDRGSTGELF
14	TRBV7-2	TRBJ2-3	ASSADWRGTTDTQY
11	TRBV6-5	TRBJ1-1	ASSQQYDREAF